The 9 T cell receptor beta chains reported below all come from one sample, sequenced in a study of T-cell memory formation after mild COVID-19. TCRdb reprocessed the 5' RACE reads via MiXCR and lists one record per CDR3 protein. The sample contains roughly 580,000 distinct CDR3 sequences, about a sixth of which appear only once. The material sequenced was PBMCs or a T cell subset sorted from them (not recorded which). These receptors were taken from an adult woman who had mild COVID-19 (a few samples of this study predate the infection). Cell type and time point are not known.

This clonotype has more than one count but fewer than ten. The rearrangement links TRBV7-9 to TRBJ1-1, with 8 bases matching TRBD1. The CDR3 spans 17 residues. The germline CDR1 and CDR2 sequences are SEHNR and FQNEAQ (reference sequence). V shed 5 bases, J shed 1 base, and the junction held 12 bases outside the gene matches. CDR3 amino acids: CASSPLGQGVSNTEAFF. The CDR3 nucleotides read TGTGCCAGCAGCCCACTCGGACAGGGAGTTTCGAACACTGAAGCTTTCTTT.

This clonotype was seen more than once but under ten times. The chain uses TRBV18 and TRBJ2-3; D is perhaps TRBD1 (6 bases). This CDR3 contains 15 residues. Trimming took off 6 bases at V and 3 bases at J, with 16 bases between the two ends. CDR1 KGHSH and CDR2 LQKENI come from the germline V gene. The CDR3 region is CASSLSGTRTDTQYF. The CDR3 DNA sequence: TGTGCCAGCTCTCTCTCAGGGACAAGGACAGATACGCAGTATTTT. The variable domain in full, completed from reference TRBV18 and TRBJ2-3, reads NAGVMQNPRHLVRRRGQEARLRCSPMKGHSHVYWYRQLPEEGLKFMVYLQKENIIDESGMPKERFSAEFPKEGPSILRIQQVVRGDSAAYFCASSLSGTRTDTQYFGPGTRLTVL.

The chain joins TRBV4-2 to TRBJ1-2; 9 positions agree with TRBD1. The CDR3 length is 15 residues. Trimming removed 3 bases from V and 2 bases from J; junction bases left unmatched: 4. Germline-derived CDR1 and CDR2 are LGHNA and YNFKEQ. The CDR3, as DNA: TGTGCCAGCAGCCACTGGACAGGGGAGAACTATGGCTACACCTTC. This encodes CASSHWTGENYGYTF.

The sample holds a few counts of this clonotype. The rearrangement links TRBV19 to TRBJ2-2; 7 nucleotides match TRBD1. The CDR3 has 16 residues. The V segment lost 3 bases and the J segment 0 bases; nucleotides outside the gene matches: 4. Looked up from germline, CDR1 is LNHDA and CDR2 is SQIVND (reference sequence). CDR3 nucleotides: TGTGCCAGTAGTATGGTAGGGGGCGCGAACACCGGGGAGCTGTTTTTT. Residues: CASSMVGGANTGELFF.

This clonotype occurred a few times. The rearrangement joins TRBV30 to TRBJ2-1; D is perhaps TRBD1 or TRBD2 (5 bases each). This CDR3 spans 12 amino acids. Trimming removed 1 base at V and 6 bases at J, with 7 bases between. Germline CDR1 reads GTSNPN; CDR2 reads SVGIG (reference sequence). The DNA for the CDR3 is TGTGCCTGGAGTGATGGGGGCAATGAGCAGTTCTTC. Translating gives CAWSDGGNEQFF.

The V gene is TRBV6-5, the J gene TRBJ1-3; TRBD1 aligns across 9 bases. V shed 6 bases, J shed 2 bases, and the junction held 2 bases outside the gene matches. There are 14 residues in the CDR3. The V gene's germline CDR1 is MNHEY and CDR2 SVGAGI. CDR3 sequence: CASSWDRAGNTIYF. The CDR3 DNA reads as TGTGCCAGCAGCTGGGACAGGGCTGGAAACACCATATATTTT.

The chain links TRBV19 to TRBJ1-5; unclear D gene. This CDR3 spans 16 amino acids. Germline CDR1 LNHDA, CDR2 SQIVND (reference sequence). V gave up 6 bases and J gave up 5 bases, with 20 bases separating them. The CDR3 nucleotides read TGTGCCAGTAGACCTCAGGCCGGGGTCCCCCATCAGCCCCAGCATTTT. This translates into CASRPQAGVPHQPQHF.

This clonotype was recorded a few times. CDR3 nucleotide sequence: TGTGCCAGCAGCGGACGGGAGGGGCCGGACGAGCAGTACTTC. Translated: CASSGREGPDEQYF. J is TRBJ2-7 and V is TRBV7-9; 8 bases are a match to TRBD2. Germline V gives CDR1 SEHNR, CDR2 FQNEAQ (reference sequence). This CDR3 region has 14 residues. V gave up 5 bases and J gave up 5 bases; unmatched junction bases: 8. Based on the CDR3 plus reference TRBV7-9 and TRBJ2-7, the full variable domain is DTGVSQNPRHKITKRGQNVTFRCDPISEHNRLYWYRQTLGQGPEFLTYFQNEAQLEKSRLLSDRFSAERPKGSFSTLEIQRTEQGDSAMYLCASSGREGPDEQYFGPGTRLTVT.

V usage is TRBV15 and J usage is TRBJ2-1; 9 bases align to TRBD1. Germline V gene sequence: CDR1 LNHNV, CDR2 YYDKDF (reference sequence). The CDR3 extends over 14 amino acids. The V and J ends lost 8 bases and 1 base, in that order; junction bases with no gene match: 3. CDR3 loop: CATWTGDSYNEQFF. The CDR3 DNA sequence: TGTGCCACCTGGACAGGGGATTCCTACAATGAGCAGTTCTTC.